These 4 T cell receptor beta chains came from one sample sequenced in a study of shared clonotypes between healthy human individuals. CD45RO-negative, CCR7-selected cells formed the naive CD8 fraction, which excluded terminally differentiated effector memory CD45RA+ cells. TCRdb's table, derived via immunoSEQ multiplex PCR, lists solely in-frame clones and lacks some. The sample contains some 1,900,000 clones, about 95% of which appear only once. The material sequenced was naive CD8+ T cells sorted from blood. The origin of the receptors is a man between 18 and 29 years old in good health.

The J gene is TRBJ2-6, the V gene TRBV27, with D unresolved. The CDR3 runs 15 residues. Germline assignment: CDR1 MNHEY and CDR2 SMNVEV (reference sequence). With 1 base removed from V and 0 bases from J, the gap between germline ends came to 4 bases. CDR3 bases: TGTGCCAGCAGTTTATACAACTCTGGGGCCAACGTCCTGACTTTC. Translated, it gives CASSLYNSGANVLTF.

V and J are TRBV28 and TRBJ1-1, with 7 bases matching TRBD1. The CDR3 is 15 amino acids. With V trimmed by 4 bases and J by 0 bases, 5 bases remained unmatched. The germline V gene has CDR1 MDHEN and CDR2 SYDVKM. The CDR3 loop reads CASSSQTGMNTEAFF. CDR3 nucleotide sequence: TGTGCCAGCAGTTCCCAGACAGGGATGAACACTGAAGCTTTCTTT.

In DNA form, the CDR3 reads TGTGCCAGCAGTTTACGGAAGAGTTCGAATCAGCCCCAGCATTTT. Its protein product is CASSLRKSSNQPQHF. This rearrangement joins TRBV28 to TRBJ1-5, with D uncertain. Germline V CDR1 and CDR2: MDHEN, SYDVKM. V was clipped by 2 bases and J by 4 bases, with 12 bases between them. The CDR3 runs 15 residues.

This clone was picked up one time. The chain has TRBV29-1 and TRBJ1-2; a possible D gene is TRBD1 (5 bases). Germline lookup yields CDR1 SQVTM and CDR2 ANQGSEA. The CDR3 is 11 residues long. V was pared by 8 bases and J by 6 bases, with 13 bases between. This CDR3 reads CSIFQGNGYTF. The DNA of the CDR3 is TGCAGCATTTTCCAGGGAAATGGCTACACCTTC.